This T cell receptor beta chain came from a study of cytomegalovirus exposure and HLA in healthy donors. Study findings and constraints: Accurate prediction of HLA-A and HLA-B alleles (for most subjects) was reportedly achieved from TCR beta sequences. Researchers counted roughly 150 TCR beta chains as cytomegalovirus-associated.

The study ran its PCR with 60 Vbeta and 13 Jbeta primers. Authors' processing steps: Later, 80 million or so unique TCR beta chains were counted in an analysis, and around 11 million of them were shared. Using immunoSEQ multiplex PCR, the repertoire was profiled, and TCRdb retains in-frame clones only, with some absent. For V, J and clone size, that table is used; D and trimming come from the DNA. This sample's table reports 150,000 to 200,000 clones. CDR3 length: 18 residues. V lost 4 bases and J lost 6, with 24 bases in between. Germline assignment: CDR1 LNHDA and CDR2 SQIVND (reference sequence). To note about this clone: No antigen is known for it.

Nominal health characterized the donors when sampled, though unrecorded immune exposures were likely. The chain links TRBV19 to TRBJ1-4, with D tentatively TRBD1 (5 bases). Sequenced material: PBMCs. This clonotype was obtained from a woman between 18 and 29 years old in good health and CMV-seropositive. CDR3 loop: CASSTGQSIPPTHEKLFF. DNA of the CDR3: TGTGCCAGTAGTACAGGACAAAGTATCCCCCCCACACATGAAAAACTGTTTTTT.